Here is one T cell receptor beta chain with its context. This clonotype has at least ten counts. Which antigen it targets is not known. Nothing much larger sits one base from this clone, and base qualities are not available. To prepare the library, RT-PCR was applied. Sequencing instrument: Illumina HiSeq 2500. TCRdb reprocessed the public reads (quality trimming at Q25 with fastp, clone calling with MiXCR) and kept in-frame beta chains. Entries that share a CDR3 protein sequence are merged under the most common genes and DNA. Present in this sample are around 650,000 distinct CDR3 sequences, 15% to 17% of which were seen just once. Of the sample, around 10% is held by the ten largest clones. The data belong to a study of response to subunit inactivated influenza vaccine (dated by TCRdb to about 2018). About the study as a whole: The study used deep quantitative T cell receptor repertoire profiling to track responses to a trivalent subunit inactivated influenza vaccine. The investigation overall reported the following: The authors proposed that each seasonal influenza vaccination may bring in only a limited number of new T cells.

The CDR3 covers 15 residues, taking in both the cysteine and the phenylalanine. Just the 45-base CDR3 DNA is kept, in frame starting at base 1. CDR1 LNHDA and CDR2 SQIVND were looked up in the germline V gene (reference sequence). Trimming accounts for 4 bases at V and 6 bases at J, while the number of junction bases matched to no gene is 3. The specimen was PBMCs from blood, collected 12 days after vaccination. The chain links TRBV19 with TRBJ2-2; 12 bases in the junction line up with TRBD2. The origin of this receptor is a man over 45 who received an inactivated influenza vaccine. Donor details come from another sample of the same person, matched by shared clones. The bases are TGTGCCAGTAGTACACTAGCGGGAGGTTCCGGGGAGCTGTTTTTT. The translation is CASSTLAGGSGELFF.